One sample yielded the 25 T cell receptor beta chains listed below, sequenced in a study of OX40 agonist ivuxolimab in advanced cancers. TCRdb's table, derived via immunoSEQ multiplex PCR, lists solely in-frame clones and lacks some. The data contain roughly 90,000 clones, roughly 90% of them singletons. The starting material was CD4+ or CD8+ T cells sorted from blood, obtained in a trial of the OX40 agonist ivuxolimab. The receptors shown here come from an adult with an advanced solid tumor such as melanoma, head and neck, liver or kidney cancer.

The chain uses TRBV4-2 and TRBJ1-1; 11 bases are shared with TRBD1. Germline CDR1 reads LGHNA; CDR2 reads YNFKEQ. V gave up 6 bases and J gave up 4 bases; unmatched junction bases: 7. This CDR3 region has 15 residues. In DNA, the CDR3 is TGTGCCAGCAGACTAACCGGGACAGGGGGCACTGAAGCTTTCTTT. It is translated as CASRLTGTGGTEAFF.

The V and J genes are TRBV6-1 and TRBJ2-2; D perhaps matches TRBD2 (6 bases). From germline, CDR1 is MNHNS and CDR2 SASEGT. The CDR3 contains 15 residues. The ends were cut back, 6 bases at V and 2 bases at J, with 13 bases in the middle. For the CDR3, the DNA is TGTGCCAGCAGGGGCGGGACCGAAAACACCGGGGAGCTGTTTTTT. Its translation: CASRGGTENTGELFF.

This chain connects TRBV9 to TRBJ2-1; 9 nucleotides match TRBD1. Germline V gene lookup returns CDR1 SGDLS and CDR2 YYNGEE. With 2 bases clipped from V and 4 bases from J, the junction kept 4 bases outside the gene matches. There are 15 residues in the CDR3. The CDR3 sequence: CASSVTGGEYNEQFF. The CDR3 region has the DNA TGTGCCAGCAGCGTCACAGGGGGCGAGTACAATGAGCAGTTCTTC.

V is TRBV5-1 and J is TRBJ2-1; D is unresolved. CDR3 length: 18 amino acids. V lost 0 bases and J 2 bases, leaving 18 bases between the germline ends. Germline loops: CDR1 SGHRS, CDR2 YFSETQ. The CDR3 is CASSLVRSWGRPYNEQFF. The CDR3 coding sequence is TGCGCCAGCAGCTTGGTTAGGTCTTGGGGTAGACCCTACAATGAGCAGTTCTTC.

The chain recombines TRBV5-1 with TRBJ1-2, with 9 bases fitting TRBD1. V shed 4 bases and J 1 base; nucleotides not matched to a gene: 11. Germline lookup yields CDR1 SGHRS and CDR2 YFSETQ. This CDR3 has 17 residues. CDR3 loop: CASSPQPGQGINYGYTF. CDR3 in DNA: TGCGCCAGCAGCCCTCAACCGGGACAGGGAATTAACTATGGCTACACCTTC.

This sequence joins TRBV5-1 and TRBJ2-7; 9 bases agree with TRBD1. Germline CDR1 SGHRS, CDR2 YFSETQ. The trim removed 4 bases at V and 0 bases at J, leaving 8 bases unmatched. The CDR3 length is 16 residues. CDR3 sequence reads: CASSDYRGQSSYEQYF. In DNA form, the CDR3 reads TGCGCCAGCAGCGACTACAGGGGGCAGAGCTCCTACGAGCAGTACTTC.

J is TRBJ1-3 and V is TRBV15; no clear D gene. V gave up 0 bases and J gave up 4 bases, with 7 bases separating them. Germline assignment: CDR1 LNHNV and CDR2 YYDKDF (reference sequence). The CDR3 length is 14 residues. CDR3 DNA: TGTGCCACCAGCAGAGATAACGGGGGAAACACCATATATTTT. This sequence encodes CATSRDNGGNTIYF.

This clone has just a few counts. This chain joins TRBV5-4 and TRBJ2-3, with 10 bases fitting TRBD2. The germline V gene encodes CDR1 SGHNT and CDR2 YYREEE (reference sequence). The CDR3 has 16 residues. The junction had 9 bases not matched to a gene; V was cut back by 6 bases and J by 2 bases. DNA for the CDR3: TGTGCCAGCAAAATAGGACTAGCGGAGGCCACAGATACGCAGTATTTT. Protein: CASKIGLAEATDTQYF.

V usage is TRBV19 and J usage is TRBJ2-7; TRBD1 is a possible D gene (5 bases). The germline V gene encodes CDR1 LNHDA and CDR2 SQIVND (reference sequence). CDR3 length: 13 residues. Trimming removed 5 bases at V and 2 bases at J, with 10 bases between. The DNA of the CDR3 is TGTGCCAGTAGTCGCGACAGAGCCTACGAGCAGTACTTC. It is translated as CASSRDRAYEQYF.

V gene TRBV11-2 combines with J gene TRBJ2-2, with TRBD1 matching 7 bases. Germline CDR1 and CDR2: SGHAT and FQNNGV. Trimming took 2 bases from V and 2 from J; bases not matched to a gene: 14. This CDR3 contains 19 residues. DNA of the CDR3: TGTGCCAGCAGCTTAAGGATGTCCTCGGGACAGTCTAACACCGGGGAGCTGTTTTTT. Protein sequence: CASSLRMSSGQSNTGELFF.

The gene calls are TRBV9 and TRBJ2-1; TRBD2 matches at 9 bases. CDR3 length: 13 residues. The germline V gene encodes CDR1 SGDLS and CDR2 YYNGEE. V lost 4 bases, J lost 8 bases, and 4 bases stayed unmatched. CDR3 loop: CASSMGLADEQFF. CDR3 bases: TGTGCCAGCAGCATGGGACTAGCTGATGAGCAGTTCTTC.

V gene TRBV2 combines with J gene TRBJ1-2; a weak D match, TRBD1 (6 bases). This CDR3 region has 15 residues. Germline CDR1 reads SNHLY; CDR2 reads FYNNEI. Deletions cut 6 bases from V and 1 base from J, with 15 bases between. The CDR3 region is CASRFGTSLNYGYTF. CDR3 DNA: TGTGCCAGCAGGTTCGGGACATCCCTTAACTATGGCTACACCTTC.

This sequence joins TRBV25-1 and TRBJ2-2, with 7 bases matching TRBD1. The ends lost 4 bases at V and 4 bases at J; junction bases unmatched: 3. Germline V gene data show CDR1 as MGHDK and CDR2 as SYGVNS. This CDR3 is built from 14 residues. CDR3 coding DNA: TGTGCCAGCAGTGTCCCAGGGGGCACCGGGGAGCTGTTTTTT. This translates into CASSVPGGTGELFF.

J is TRBJ2-7 and V is TRBV10-3; D might be TRBD1 or TRBD2, each matching 6 bases. Germline V gives CDR1 ENHRY, CDR2 SYGVKD. Trimming shortened V by 3 bases and J by 0 bases, and 15 bases separated the two germline ends. The CDR3 is 16 residues long. The CDR3 DNA sequence: TGTGCCATCAGTGACCGACTAGGGGGAAGCTCCTACGAGCAGTACTTC. It yields the protein CAISDRLGGSSYEQYF.

The chain has TRBV7-9 and TRBJ1-1; TRBD1 is a possible D gene (5 bases). This CDR3 spans 14 amino acids. V was cut by 5 bases and J by 7 bases, with 17 bases left in between. Germline CDR1 is SEHNR and CDR2 is FQNEAQ (reference sequence). The DNA for the CDR3 is TGTGCCAGCAGCCTAGGGGATTATTACAGTGAAGCTTTCTTT. Amino acid sequence: CASSLGDYYSEAFF. The whole variable domain, filled in from reference TRBV7-9 and TRBJ1-1, reads DTGVSQNPRHKITKRGQNVTFRCDPISEHNRLYWYRQTLGQGPEFLTYFQNEAQLEKSRLLSDRFSAERPKGSFSTLEIQRTEQGDSAMYLCASSLGDYYSEAFFGQGTRLTVV.

The V call is TRBV10-2, the J call TRBJ1-3; 7 bases agree with TRBD1. The length of the CDR3 is 16 residues. Unmatched junction bases numbered 9, after V lost 5 bases and J lost 2 bases. Per germline, CDR1 WSHSY and CDR2 SAAADI. Here the CDR3 DNA reads TGCGCCAGCAGTATAGCGACAGGGAGGACTGGAAACACCATATATTTT. Translated: CASSIATGRTGNTIYF.

The chain recombines TRBV19 with TRBJ2-2; a weak D match, TRBD2 (7 bases). Deletions cut 7 bases from V and 4 bases from J, with 13 bases between. Germline V gene data show CDR1 as LNHDA and CDR2 as SQIVND (reference sequence). The CDR3 runs 14 residues. CDR3 protein: CASTLGGATGELFF. The CDR3 DNA is TGTGCCAGTACCTTGGGGGGGGCCACCGGGGAGCTGTTTTTT.

This sequence joins TRBV9 and TRBJ1-1; D is possibly TRBD1 (5 bases). CDR1 is SGDLS and CDR2 is YYNGEE in the germline V gene. The ends were cut back, 4 bases at V and 3 bases at J, with 10 bases in the middle. There are 13 residues in the CDR3. CDR3 nucleotides: TGTGCCAGCAGCCTCGACAGCTACACTGAAGCTTTCTTT. The encoded protein is CASSLDSYTEAFF.

The genes are TRBV25-1 and TRBJ2-1; 12 positions match TRBD2. The CDR3 runs to 17 residues. Germline CDR1 is MGHDK and CDR2 is SYGVNS. V was clipped by 7 bases and J by 0 bases; unmatched bases: 7. CDR3 sequence reads: CASISSGRAGSYNEQFF. CDR3 sequence (DNA): TGTGCCAGCATTTCTAGCGGGAGGGCTGGCTCCTACAATGAGCAGTTCTTC. Variable domain in full (rest from reference TRBV25-1 and TRBJ2-1): EADIYQTPRYLVIGTGKKITLECSQTMGHDKMYWYQQDPGMELHLIHYSYGVNSTEKGDLSSESTVSRIRTEHFPLTLESARPSHTSQYLCASISSGRAGSYNEQFFGPGTRLTVL.

The V gene is TRBV11-2, the J gene TRBJ2-1, with TRBD2 identical over 10 bases. The CDR3 loop spans 16 amino acids. J lost 5 bases, V lost 5 bases, and 9 bases had no gene match. CDR1 is SGHAT and CDR2 is FQNNGV in the germline V gene. CDR3 amino acids: CASSPSRTSGDNEQFF. The CDR3 DNA reads TGTGCCAGCAGCCCCAGCCGGACTAGCGGTGACAATGAGCAGTTCTTC.

V usage is TRBV28 and J usage is TRBJ2-5; D is uncertain. The CDR3 is 14 amino acids. Trimming shortened V by 2 bases and J by 1 base, and 8 bases separated the two germline ends. Germline values: CDR1 MDHEN, CDR2 SYDVKM. The CDR3 DNA reads TGTGCCAGCAGTTTAATACAGATCCAAGAGACCCAGTACTTC. The encoded protein is CASSLIQIQETQYF.

V gene TRBV5-6 combines with J gene TRBJ2-7; D is possibly TRBD1 (5 bases). CDR3 length: 16 residues. Germline CDR1 and CDR2: SGHDT and YYEEEE. V lost 4 bases and J lost 5, with 22 bases in between. CDR3 bases: TGTGCCAGCAGCCCTTGGGGCGCTAGAGTCTGGGACGAGCAGTACTTC. Protein product: CASSPWGARVWDEQYF.

This chain uses TRBV28 with TRBJ1-2; D might be TRBD1 (6 bases). The CDR3 covers 11 residues. CDR1 and CDR2 from the germline V gene are MDHEN and SYDVKM. V was cut by 6 bases and J by 5 bases, with 7 bases left in between. CDR3 region: CASRQGYGYTF. The CDR3 nucleotides are TGTGCCAGCAGGCAGGGGTATGGCTACACCTTC.

J is TRBJ1-1 and V is TRBV7-2, with D perhaps matching TRBD1 (6 bases). Germline V lookup: CDR1 SGHTA, CDR2 FQGNSA. The CDR3 runs to 14 residues. Trimming stripped 7 bases from V and 0 bases from J, with 12 bases between. The chain's CDR3 is CASNPGHLNTEAFF. The CDR3 DNA sequence: TGTGCCAGCAACCCGGGACATCTGAACACTGAAGCTTTCTTT.

V and J are TRBV5-1 and TRBJ2-2; 7 nucleotides agree with TRBD2. The V and J ends lost 0 bases and 4 bases, in that order; junction bases with no gene match: 3. The CDR3 sequence is 15 residues long. Germline values: CDR1 SGHRS, CDR2 YFSETQ. For the CDR3, the DNA is TGCGCCAGCAGCTTGGGCGGGAGTTCCACCGGGGAGCTGTTTTTT. It encodes CASSLGGSSTGELFF.